Described below is a single T cell receptor (beta chain) sequence and its context. Those enrolled, adults aged roughly 18 to 89 years, came from about two dozen US areas. Cohort assignment relied on participant-reported clinical history. Symptom resolution, clearance, or two negative PCRs marked the recovered donors of Cohort 3. The sample is drawn from a study of blood T cell repertoires in COVID-19. The protocol was immunoSEQ multiplex PCR, while the TCRdb copy is restricted to in-frame clones and leaves out a portion. The table includes 150,000 to 200,000 clones, under 90% detected once. V gave up 8 bases and J gave up 0 bases, with 13 bases separating them. The CDR3 has 14 residues. CDR1 and CDR2 from the germline V gene are MDHEN and SYDVKM.

The sequence was obtained from a man in his sixties who had recovered from COVID-19. V gene TRBV28 combines with J gene TRBJ1-1; weak D call: TRBD1 (5 bases). The sequenced material came from PBMCs or T cells enriched from blood (not recorded which). CDR3 DNA sequence: TGTGCCAGCCAAAGGCCAGGGATGAACACTGAAGCTTTCTTT. Its translation is CASQRPGMNTEAFF.